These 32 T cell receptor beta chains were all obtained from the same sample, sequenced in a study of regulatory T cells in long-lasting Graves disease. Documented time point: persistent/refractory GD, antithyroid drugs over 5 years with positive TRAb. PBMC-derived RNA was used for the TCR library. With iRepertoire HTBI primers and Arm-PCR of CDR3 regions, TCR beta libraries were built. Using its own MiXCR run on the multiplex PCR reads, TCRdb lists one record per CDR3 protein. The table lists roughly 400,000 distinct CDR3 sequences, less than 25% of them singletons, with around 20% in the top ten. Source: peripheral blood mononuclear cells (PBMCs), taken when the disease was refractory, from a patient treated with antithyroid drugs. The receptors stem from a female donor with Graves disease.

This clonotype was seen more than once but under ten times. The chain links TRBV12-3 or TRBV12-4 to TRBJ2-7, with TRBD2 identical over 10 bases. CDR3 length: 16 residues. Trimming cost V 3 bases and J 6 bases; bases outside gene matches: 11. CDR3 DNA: TGTGCCAGCAGTTTCGCAGCCCTAGCGGGAGTCGGCGAGCAGTACTTC. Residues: CASSFAALAGVGEQYF.

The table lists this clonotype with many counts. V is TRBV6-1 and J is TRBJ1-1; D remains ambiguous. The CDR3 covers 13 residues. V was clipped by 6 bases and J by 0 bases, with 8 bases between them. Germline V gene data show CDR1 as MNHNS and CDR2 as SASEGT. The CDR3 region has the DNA TGTGCCAGCAGCGTCGGGATGAACACTGAAGCTTTCTTT. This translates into CASSVGMNTEAFF.

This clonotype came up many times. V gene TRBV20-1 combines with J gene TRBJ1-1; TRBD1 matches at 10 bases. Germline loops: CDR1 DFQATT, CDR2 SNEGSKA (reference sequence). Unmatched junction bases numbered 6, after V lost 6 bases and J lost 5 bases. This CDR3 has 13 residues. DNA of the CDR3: TGCAGTGCGGACCGGGACAGGGGAACTGAAGCTTTCTTT. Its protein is CSADRDRGTEAFF.

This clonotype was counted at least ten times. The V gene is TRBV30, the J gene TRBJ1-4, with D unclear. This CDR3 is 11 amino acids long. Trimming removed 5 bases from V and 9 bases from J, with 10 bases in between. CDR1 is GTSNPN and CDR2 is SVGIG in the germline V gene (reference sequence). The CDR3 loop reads CAWGALKKLFF. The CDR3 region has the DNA TGTGCCTGGGGAGCCTTGAAAAAACTGTTTTTT. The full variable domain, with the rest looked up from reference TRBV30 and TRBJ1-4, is SQTIHQWPATLVQPVGSPLSLECTVEGTSNPNLYWYRQAAGRGLQLLFYSVGIGQISSEVPQNLSASRPQDRQFILSSKKLLLSDSGFYLCAWGALKKLFFGSGTQLSVL.

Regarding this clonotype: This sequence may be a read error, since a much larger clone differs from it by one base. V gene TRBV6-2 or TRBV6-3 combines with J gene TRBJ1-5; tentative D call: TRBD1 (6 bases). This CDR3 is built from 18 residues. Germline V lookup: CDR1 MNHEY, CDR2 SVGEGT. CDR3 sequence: CASSYATGTGGGNQAQHF. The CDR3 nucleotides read TGTGCCAGCAGTTACGCCACCGGGACCGGGGGGGGCAATCAGGCCCAGCATTTT.

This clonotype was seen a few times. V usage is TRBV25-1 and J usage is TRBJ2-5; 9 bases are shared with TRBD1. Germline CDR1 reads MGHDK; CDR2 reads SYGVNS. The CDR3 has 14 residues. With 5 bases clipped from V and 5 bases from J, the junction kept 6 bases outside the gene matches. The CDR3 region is CASSRDRVLETQYF. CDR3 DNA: TGTGCCAGCAGTAGGGACAGGGTATTGGAGACCCAGTACTTC.

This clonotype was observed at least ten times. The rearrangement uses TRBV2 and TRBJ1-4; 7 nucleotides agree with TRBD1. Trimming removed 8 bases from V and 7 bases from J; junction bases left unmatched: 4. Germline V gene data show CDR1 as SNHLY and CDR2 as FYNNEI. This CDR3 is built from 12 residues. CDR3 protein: CASGTVVEKLFF. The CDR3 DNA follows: TGTGCCAGCGGGACAGTAGTTGAAAAACTGTTTTTT.

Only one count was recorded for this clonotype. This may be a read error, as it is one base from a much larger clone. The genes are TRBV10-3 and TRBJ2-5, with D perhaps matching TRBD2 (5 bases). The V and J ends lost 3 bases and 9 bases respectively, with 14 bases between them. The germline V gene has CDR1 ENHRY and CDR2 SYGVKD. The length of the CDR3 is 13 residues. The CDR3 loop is CAISESPMEAQYF. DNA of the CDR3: TGTGCCATCAGTGAATCCCCAATGGAGGCCCAGTACTTC.

The CDR3 bases are TGTGCCAGTAGTATAGATATCCAGCTTGAAGCTTTCTTT. Protein sequence: CASSIDIQLEAFF. This sequence joins TRBV19 and TRBJ1-1; D unresolved. The CDR3 consists of 13 residues. CDR1 and CDR2 (germline): LNHDA, SQIVND (reference sequence). V lost 0 bases and J lost 7, with 9 bases in between.

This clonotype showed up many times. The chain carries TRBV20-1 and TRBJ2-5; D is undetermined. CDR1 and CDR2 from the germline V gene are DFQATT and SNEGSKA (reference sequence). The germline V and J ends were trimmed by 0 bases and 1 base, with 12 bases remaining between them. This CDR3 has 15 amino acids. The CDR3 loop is CSAREAAGSQETQYF. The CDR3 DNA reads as TGCAGTGCTAGAGAGGCCGCAGGATCCCAAGAGACCCAGTACTTC.

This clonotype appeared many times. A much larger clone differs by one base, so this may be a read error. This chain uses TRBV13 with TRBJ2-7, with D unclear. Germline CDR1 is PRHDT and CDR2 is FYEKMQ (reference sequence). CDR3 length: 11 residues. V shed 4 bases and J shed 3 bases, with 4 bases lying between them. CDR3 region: CASSWNYEQYF. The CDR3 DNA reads TGTGCCAGCAGCTGGAACTACGAGCAGTACTTC.

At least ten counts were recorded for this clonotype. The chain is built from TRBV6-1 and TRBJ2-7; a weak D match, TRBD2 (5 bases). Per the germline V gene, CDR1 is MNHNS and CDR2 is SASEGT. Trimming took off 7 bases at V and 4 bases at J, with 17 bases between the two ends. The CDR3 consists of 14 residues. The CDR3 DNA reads TGTGCCAGCACCGACCTAGGGAGTGGTTACGAGCAGTACTTC. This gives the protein CASTDLGSGYEQYF.

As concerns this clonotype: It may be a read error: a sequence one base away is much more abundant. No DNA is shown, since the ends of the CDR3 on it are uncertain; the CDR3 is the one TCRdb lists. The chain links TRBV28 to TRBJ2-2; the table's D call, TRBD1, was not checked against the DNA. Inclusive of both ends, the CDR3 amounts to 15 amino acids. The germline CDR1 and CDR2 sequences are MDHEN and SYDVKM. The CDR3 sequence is CASSLFGGGTGELSF.

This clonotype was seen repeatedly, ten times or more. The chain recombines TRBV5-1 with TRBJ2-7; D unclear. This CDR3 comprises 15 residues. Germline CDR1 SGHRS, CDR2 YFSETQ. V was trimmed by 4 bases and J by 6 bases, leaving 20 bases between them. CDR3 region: CASSVGNVGNAEQYF. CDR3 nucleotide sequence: TGCGCCAGCAGCGTTGGGAACGTGGGAAACGCCGAGCAGTACTTC.

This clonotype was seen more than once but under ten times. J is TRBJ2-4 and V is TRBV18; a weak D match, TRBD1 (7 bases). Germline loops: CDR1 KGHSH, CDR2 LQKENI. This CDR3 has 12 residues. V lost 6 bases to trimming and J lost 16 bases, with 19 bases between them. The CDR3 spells CASSNSEGAIYF. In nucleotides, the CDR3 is TGTGCCAGCTCCAACTCGGAGGGGGCGATTTACTTC. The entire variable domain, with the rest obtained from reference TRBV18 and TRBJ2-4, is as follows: NAGVMQNPRHLVRRRGQEARLRCSPMKGHSHVYWYRQLPEEGLKFMVYLQKENIIDESGMPKERFSAEFPKEGPSILRIQQVVRGDSAAYFCASSNSEGAIYFGAGTRLSVL.

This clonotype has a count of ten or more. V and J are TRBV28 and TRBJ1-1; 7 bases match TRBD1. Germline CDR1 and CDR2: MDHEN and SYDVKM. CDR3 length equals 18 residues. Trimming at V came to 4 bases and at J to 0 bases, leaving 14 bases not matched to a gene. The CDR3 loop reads CASSSPRDRVHVNTEAFF. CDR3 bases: TGTGCCAGCAGTTCCCCCCGCGACAGGGTCCACGTGAACACTGAAGCTTTCTTT.

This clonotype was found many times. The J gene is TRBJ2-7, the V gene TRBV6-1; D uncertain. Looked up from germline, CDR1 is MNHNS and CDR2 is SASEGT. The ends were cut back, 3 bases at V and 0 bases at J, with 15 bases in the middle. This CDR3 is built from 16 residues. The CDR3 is CASSDPRWGTSYEQYF. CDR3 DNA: TGTGCCAGCAGTGACCCGCGTTGGGGTACCTCCTACGAGCAGTACTTC.

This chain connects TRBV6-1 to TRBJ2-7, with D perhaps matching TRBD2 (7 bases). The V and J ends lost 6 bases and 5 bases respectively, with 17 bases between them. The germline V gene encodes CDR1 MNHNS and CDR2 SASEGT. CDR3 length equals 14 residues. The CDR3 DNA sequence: TGTGCCAGCAGAAAGAATTGGGGGGGCGACGAGCAGTACTTC. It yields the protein CASRKNWGGDEQYF.

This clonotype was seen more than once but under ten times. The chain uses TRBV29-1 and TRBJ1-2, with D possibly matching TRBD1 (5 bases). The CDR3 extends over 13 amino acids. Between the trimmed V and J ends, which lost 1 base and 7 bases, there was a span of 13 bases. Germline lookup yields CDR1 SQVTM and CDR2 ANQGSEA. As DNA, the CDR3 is TGCAGCGTTGAAGTAGTAGGGACGGGTGGCTACACCTTC. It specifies CSVEVVGTGGYTF.

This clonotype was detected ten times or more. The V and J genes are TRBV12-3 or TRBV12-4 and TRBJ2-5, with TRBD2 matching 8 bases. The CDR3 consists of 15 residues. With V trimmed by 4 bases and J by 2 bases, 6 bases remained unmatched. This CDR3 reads CASSSALAGQETQYF. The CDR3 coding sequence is TGTGCCAGCAGTTCCGCCTTAGCGGGGCAAGAGACCCAGTACTTC.

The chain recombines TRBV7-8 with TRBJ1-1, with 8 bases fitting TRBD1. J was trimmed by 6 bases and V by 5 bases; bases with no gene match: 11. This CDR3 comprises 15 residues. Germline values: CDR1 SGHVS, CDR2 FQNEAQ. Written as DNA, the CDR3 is TGTGCCAGCAGCATCCGACAGGGGATCGGAGCTGAAGCTTTCTTT. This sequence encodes CASSIRQGIGAEAFF.

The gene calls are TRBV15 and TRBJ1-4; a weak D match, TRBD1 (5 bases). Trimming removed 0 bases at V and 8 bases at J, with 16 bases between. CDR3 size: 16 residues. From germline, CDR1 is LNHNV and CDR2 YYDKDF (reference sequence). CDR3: CATSRDKGTGWEKLFF. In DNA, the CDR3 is TGTGCCACCAGCAGAGATAAAGGGACGGGTTGGGAAAAACTGTTTTTT.

As DNA, the CDR3 is TGTGCCAGCAGTCCCGGATGGGGAGGAGCCCAGCCTAGCACAGATACGCAGTATTTT. Translating it yields CASSPGWGGAQPSTDTQYF. The gene calls are TRBV12-3 or TRBV12-4 and TRBJ2-3; D is perhaps TRBD2 (6 bases). The V end lost 5 bases, the J end lost 0 bases, and 24 bases lay between the germline ends. The CDR3 sequence is 19 residues long.

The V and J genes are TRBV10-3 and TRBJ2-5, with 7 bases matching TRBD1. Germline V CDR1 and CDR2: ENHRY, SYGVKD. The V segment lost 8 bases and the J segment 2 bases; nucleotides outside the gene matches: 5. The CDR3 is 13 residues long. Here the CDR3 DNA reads TGTGCCATCCAAGACAGGGATCAAGAGACCCAGTACTTC. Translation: CAIQDRDQETQYF.

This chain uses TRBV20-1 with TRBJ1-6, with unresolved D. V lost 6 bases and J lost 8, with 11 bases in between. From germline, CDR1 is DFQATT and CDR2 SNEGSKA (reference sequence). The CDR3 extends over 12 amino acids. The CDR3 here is CSATDAYSPLHF. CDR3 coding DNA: TGCAGTGCCACAGATGCGTATTCACCCCTCCACTTT.

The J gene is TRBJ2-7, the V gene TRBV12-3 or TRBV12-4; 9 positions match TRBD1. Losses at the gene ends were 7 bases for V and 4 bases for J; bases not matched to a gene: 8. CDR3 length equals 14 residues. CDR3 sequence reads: CASNLPGQGYEQYF. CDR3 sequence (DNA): TGTGCCAGCAATCTACCGGGACAGGGTTACGAGCAGTACTTC.

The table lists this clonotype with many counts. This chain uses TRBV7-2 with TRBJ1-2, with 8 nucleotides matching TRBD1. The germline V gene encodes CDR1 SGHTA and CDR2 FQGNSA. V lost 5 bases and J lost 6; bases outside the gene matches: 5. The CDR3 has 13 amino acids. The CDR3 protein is CASSGQGGNGYTF. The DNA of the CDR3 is TGTGCCAGCAGCGGACAGGGTGGGAATGGCTACACCTTC.

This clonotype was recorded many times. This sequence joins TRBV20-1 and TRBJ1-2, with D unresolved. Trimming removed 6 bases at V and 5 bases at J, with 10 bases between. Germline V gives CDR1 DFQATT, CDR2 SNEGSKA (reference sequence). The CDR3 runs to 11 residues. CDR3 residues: CSAPTPYGYTF. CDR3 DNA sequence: TGCAGTGCCCCAACCCCATATGGCTACACCTTC.

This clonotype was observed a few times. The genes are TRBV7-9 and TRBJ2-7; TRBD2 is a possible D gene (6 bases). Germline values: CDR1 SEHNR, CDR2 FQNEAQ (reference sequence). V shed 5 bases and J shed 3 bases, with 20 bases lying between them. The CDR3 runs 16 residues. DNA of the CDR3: TGTGCCAGCAGCGGCCATCCGGGACTGGTGGGCTACGAGCAGTACTTC. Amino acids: CASSGHPGLVGYEQYF.

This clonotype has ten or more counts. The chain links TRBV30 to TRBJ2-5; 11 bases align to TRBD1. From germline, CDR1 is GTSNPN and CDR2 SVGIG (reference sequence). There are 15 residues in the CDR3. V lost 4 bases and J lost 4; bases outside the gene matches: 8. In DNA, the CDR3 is TGTGCCTGGAACGCGCCGGGACAGGGGGGAGAGACCCAGTACTTC. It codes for CAWNAPGQGGETQYF.

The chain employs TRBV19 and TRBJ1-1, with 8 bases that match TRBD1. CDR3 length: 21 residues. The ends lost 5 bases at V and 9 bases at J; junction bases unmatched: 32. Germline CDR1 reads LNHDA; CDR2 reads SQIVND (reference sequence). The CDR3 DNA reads TGTGCCAGTAGTCACCCCAAGAACGCAGGGGGCGATGGGTGGTTTAACGCTAAAGCTTTCTTT. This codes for CASSHPKNAGGDGWFNAKAFF.

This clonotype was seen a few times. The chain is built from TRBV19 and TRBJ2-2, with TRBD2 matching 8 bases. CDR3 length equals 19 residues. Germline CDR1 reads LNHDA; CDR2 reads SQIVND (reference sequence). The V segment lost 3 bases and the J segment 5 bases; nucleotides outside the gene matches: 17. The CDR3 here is CASSIPLAGPGSLTGELFF. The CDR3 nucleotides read TGTGCCAGTAGTATCCCCCTAGCGGGCCCGGGATCCTTAACCGGGGAGCTGTTTTTT.